The 6 T cell receptor beta chains reported below all come from one sample, sequenced in a study of cytomegalovirus exposure and HLA in healthy donors. 13 Jbeta primers and 60 Vbeta primers were used for the PCR. Assay: immunoSEQ multiplex PCR; the TCRdb copy retains only in-frame clones and omits some. Here the sample spans more than 150,000 clones, over 75% being singletons. The sequenced material came from PBMCs. These receptors all stem from a middle-aged man in good health and CMV-seropositive.

The rearrangement joins TRBV21-1 to TRBJ2-2; the table names TRBD1, a call not compared with the DNA. TRBV21-1 is a pseudogene segment. The CDR3 sequence is 16 residues long. The CDR3 DNA reads TGTGCCAGCAGCAAAGTGAATGGGGCATGGTATGGGGAGCTGTTTTTT. Protein sequence: CASSKVNGAWYGELFF.

The chain is built from TRBV28 and TRBJ2-2, with D possibly matching TRBD2 (5 bases). The CDR3 sequence is 16 residues long. Germline CDR1 reads MDHEN; CDR2 reads SYDVKM. V was cut by 5 bases and J by 7 bases, with 20 bases left in between. The CDR3 region is CASSQSGLHHSGELFF. In nucleotides, the CDR3 is TGTGCCAGCAGTCAATCGGGATTACATCATAGCGGGGAGCTGTTTTTT.

The genes are TRBV28 and TRBJ2-5; D may be TRBD1 (5 bases). Germline V gene lookup returns CDR1 MDHEN and CDR2 SYDVKM. This CDR3 spans 17 amino acids. V dropped 2 bases and J dropped 6 bases, with 22 bases sitting between them. The chain's CDR3 is CASSLNGSGRVAKTQYF. The CDR3 DNA follows: TGTGCCAGCAGTTTAAACGGATCGGGCAGGGTTGCGAAGACCCAGTACTTC. Full variable domain (remainder filled in from reference TRBV28 and TRBJ2-5): DVKVTQSSRYLVKRTGEKVFLECVQDMDHENMFWYRQDPGLGLRLIYFSYDVKMKEKGDIPEGYSVSREKKERFSLILESASTNQTSMYLCASSLNGSGRVAKTQYFGPGTRLLVL.

The rearrangement joins TRBV28 to TRBJ2-5; 8 nucleotides match TRBD2. This CDR3 has 19 amino acids. With V trimmed by 6 bases and J by 5 bases, 23 bases remained unmatched. Germline V gene lookup returns CDR1 MDHEN and CDR2 SYDVKM. The CDR3 bases are TGTGCCAGCAGCCCGTGGCGAGGCGGGGGGCCCCCCGGGGAGGAGACCCAGTACTTC. Amino acids: CASSPWRGGGPPGEETQYF.

The chain couples TRBV13 to TRBJ1-1, with a possible D match to TRBD1 (5 bases). Deletions cut 1 base from V and 2 bases from J, with 17 bases between. The CDR3 covers 17 residues. CDR1 and CDR2 from the germline V gene are PRHDT and FYEKMQ (reference sequence). The CDR3 loop reads CASSLVSGGPRNTEAFF. Written as DNA, the CDR3 is TGTGCCAGCAGCTTAGTTAGCGGGGGTCCCCGAAACACTGAAGCTTTCTTT.

The chain carries TRBV7-9 and TRBJ1-1; 7 bases are shared with TRBD1. The J segment lost 5 bases and the V segment lost 5 bases, leaving 8 bases of the junction unmatched. Germline-derived CDR1 and CDR2 are SEHNR and FQNEAQ (reference sequence). The CDR3 loop spans 14 amino acids. The CDR3 DNA follows: TGTGCCAGCAGCGTTACAGGGGATGGGACTGAAGCTTTCTTT. This gives the protein CASSVTGDGTEAFF.